This note documents a single T cell receptor gamma chain sequence. What it binds is unknown. There are 13 residues in the CDR3. In germline, CDR1 is GITISATS, CDR2 ISYDGTV (reference sequence). J gave up 4 bases and V 2 bases, and 5 bases lay outside the gene matches. The data belong to a study of Vδ1+ human thymocytes. Notes on the study in general: Thymic TRG and TRD repertoires appeared highly polyclonal.

The template was reverse-transcribed extracted RNA. Multiplex PCR used pooled V-gene forward primers and a constant-region reverse primer to amplify CDR3s. TCRdb reprocessed the multiplex PCR reads through CATT. The table has 7,000 to 9,500 gamma-chain clones, 50% to 65% seen once. The rearrangement links TRGV9 to TRGJ1 or TRGJ2. The receptor comes from a girl less than two years old who had congenital heart surgery. Sequenced input: Vdelta1+ gamma-delta thymocytes from the thymus. Subset noted: FACS-sorted CD3+ TCRalphabeta- TCRVdelta1+ TCRVdelta2- thymocytes. This CDR3 reads CALWEAFYYKKLF. In nucleotides, the CDR3 is TGTGCCTTGTGGGAGGCCTTCTATTATAAGAAACTCTTT.